A single sample gave rise to the 27 T cell receptor beta chains below, sequenced in a study of T cells after yellow fever vaccination. TCRdb processed the 5' RACE reads anew with MiXCR; each CDR3 protein has one entry. The table has hundreds of thousands of distinct CDR3 sequences, about 13% seen once; the top ten hold roughly an eighth. Sequencing used PBMCs, obtained on the day of the yellow fever booster vaccination. These receptor sequences come from a young man who received the YFV17D yellow fever vaccine.

The sample holds many counts of this clonotype. This chain connects TRBV20-1 to TRBJ2-7, with 9 bases that match TRBD1. Germline V CDR1 and CDR2: DFQATT, SNEGSKA (reference sequence). The CDR3 has 15 amino acids. The V gene end was trimmed by 6 bases and the J gene end by 3 bases; junction bases not matched to a gene: 12. The DNA of the CDR3 is TGCAGTGCCAACCGACCCACAGGGGGCGGCTACGAGCAGTACTTC. Protein sequence: CSANRPTGGGYEQYF.

J is TRBJ1-2 and V is TRBV15; 10 positions match TRBD1. The germline V gene encodes CDR1 LNHNV and CDR2 YYDKDF (reference sequence). This CDR3 is built from 13 residues. With 5 bases clipped from V and 14 bases from J, the junction kept 11 bases outside the gene matches. The CDR3 loop is CATSPLKGQGRTF. The DNA of the CDR3 is TGTGCCACCAGCCCCCTCAAGGGACAGGGGAGGACCTTC.

The chain recombines TRBV20-1 with TRBJ2-7; 8 bases line up with TRBD2. There are 14 residues in the CDR3. Germline CDR1 reads DFQATT; CDR2 reads SNEGSKA (reference sequence). Unmatched junction bases numbered 10, after V lost 8 bases and J lost 1 base. CDR3 amino acids: CSFLAGIESYEQYF. In DNA, the CDR3 is TGCAGTTTCTTAGCGGGAATTGAGTCCTACGAGCAGTACTTC.

The J gene is TRBJ1-1, the V gene TRBV30, with no clear D. The V end lost 0 bases, the J end lost 5 bases, and 19 bases lay between the germline ends. Germline V gene data show CDR1 as GTSNPN and CDR2 as SVGIG (reference sequence). The CDR3 is 16 residues long. The DNA of the CDR3 is TGTGCCTGGAGTGTACGCCTCGCCCTTTGGTGGACTGAAGCTTTCTTT. Its translation is CAWSVRLALWWTEAFF.

This clonotype was counted at least ten times. V gene TRBV5-4 combines with J gene TRBJ2-7, with D possibly matching TRBD1 (5 bases). From germline, CDR1 is SGHNT and CDR2 YYREEE (reference sequence). There are 15 residues in the CDR3. V lost 4 bases and J lost 3, with 17 bases in between. The CDR3 region has the DNA TGTGCCAGCAGCACGGCAGGGAAGACGCGCTACGAGCAGTACTTC. Its protein is CASSTAGKTRYEQYF.

Many counts were recorded for this clonotype. The V gene is TRBV7-3, the J gene TRBJ2-2; 13 bases are shared with TRBD2. Germline V CDR1 and CDR2: SGHTA, FQGTGA. The CDR3 contains 18 residues. Germline trimming cut 4 bases from V and 5 bases from J; bases unmatched to any gene: 10. The CDR3 coding sequence is TGTGCCAGCAGCTCCGGACTAGCGGGAGTCGTTGGAACCGGGGAGCTGTTTTTT. This gives the protein CASSSGLAGVVGTGELFF.

This clonotype was detected a few times. This rearrangement joins TRBV11-2 to TRBJ1-4; D unresolved. Germline CDR1 SGHAT, CDR2 FQNNGV. The CDR3 covers 16 residues. V dropped 6 bases and J dropped 6 bases, with 20 bases sitting between them. The CDR3 spells CASSLTAGTDDEKLFF. Here the CDR3 DNA reads TGTGCCAGCAGTTTAACCGCAGGAACAGACGATGAAAAACTGTTTTTT.

Only a few counts were recorded for this clonotype. This chain connects TRBV19 to TRBJ2-4; weak D call: TRBD2 (6 bases). This CDR3 region has 14 residues. Trimming removed 6 bases from V and 6 bases from J, with 15 bases in between. The germline V gene has CDR1 LNHDA and CDR2 SQIVND (reference sequence). For the CDR3, the DNA is TGTGCCAGTAGGGAGGGAGCGGGCCGAAACATTCAGTACTTC. Translated: CASREGAGRNIQYF. The variable domain in full, with the rest retrieved from reference TRBV19 and TRBJ2-4, is DGGITQSPKYLFRKEGQNVTLSCEQNLNHDAMYWYRQDPGQGLRLIYYSQIVNDFQKGDIAEGYSVSREKKESFPLTVTSAQKNPTAFYLCASREGAGRNIQYFGAGTRLSVL.

V gene TRBV5-4 combines with J gene TRBJ2-2; 11 nucleotides agree with TRBD2. J was trimmed by 5 bases and V by 2 bases; bases with no gene match: 5. Germline CDR1 is SGHNT and CDR2 is YYREEE (reference sequence). The CDR3 spans 16 residues. CDR3: CASSFATSGKTGELFF. CDR3 nucleotide sequence: TGTGCCAGCAGCTTCGCGACTAGCGGGAAAACCGGGGAGCTGTTTTTT.

A single count supports this clonotype. J is TRBJ2-1 and V is TRBV4-3, with 8 bases identical to TRBD2. CDR3 length: 14 residues. J lost 9 bases, V lost 4 bases, and 8 bases had no gene match. Germline assignment: CDR1 LGHNA and CDR2 YSLEER. The CDR3 bases are TGCGCCAGCAGCCGCGCGGGAGGCATAATTGAGCAGTTCTTC. This translates into CASSRAGGIIEQFF.

This rearrangement joins TRBV11-2 to TRBJ1-1; D is undetermined. Germline V gives CDR1 SGHAT, CDR2 FQNNGV. CDR3 length: 11 residues. Trimming removed 3 bases at V and 8 bases at J, with 7 bases between. The chain's CDR3 is CASSLPTEAFF. CDR3 coding DNA: TGTGCCAGCAGCTTGCCCACCGAAGCTTTCTTT. Based on the CDR3 plus reference TRBV11-2 and TRBJ1-1, the full variable domain is EAGVAQSPRYKIIEKRQSVAFWCNPISGHATLYWYQQILGQGPKLLIQFQNNGVVDDSQLPKDRFSAERLKGVDSTLKIQPAKLEDSAVYLCASSLPTEAFFGQGTRLTVV.

This clonotype was seen a handful of times. J is TRBJ1-1 and V is TRBV10-3, with D perhaps matching TRBD1 (6 bases). Per germline, CDR1 ENHRY and CDR2 SYGVKD. The CDR3 is 13 amino acids. CDR3 residues: CGEGGHFVTEAFF. The CDR3 nucleotides are TGTGGGGAAGGGGGACATTTTGTCACTGAAGCTTTCTTT.

This clonotype showed up just a few times. This chain links TRBV5-1 with TRBJ1-2, with a tentative D call TRBD1 (5 bases). Germline V CDR1 and CDR2: SGHRS, YFSETQ. The CDR3 runs 16 residues. V was trimmed by 0 bases and J by 8 bases, leaving 20 bases between them. The CDR3 loop is CASSLDWGTRTEGYTF. The CDR3 bases are TGCGCCAGCAGCTTGGACTGGGGGACGAGAACGGAGGGCTACACCTTC.

Only a few counts were recorded for this clonotype. In DNA, the CDR3 is TGTGCCAGCAGTTACGAAAGGAAGCAGTACTTC. As protein: CASSYERKQYF. The chain uses TRBV6-5 and TRBJ2-7, with D unclear. This CDR3 comprises 11 residues. CDR1 and CDR2 (germline): MNHEY, SVGAGI. The ends were cut back, 2 bases at V and 8 bases at J, with 7 bases in the middle.

The rearrangement joins TRBV25-1 to TRBJ1-1; D gene uncertain. This CDR3 is built from 13 residues. From germline, CDR1 is MGHDK and CDR2 SYGVNS. Trimming pared 5 bases from V and 5 bases from J, leaving 12 bases between. The CDR3 is CASSQIGMTEAFF. The CDR3 DNA reads TGTGCCAGCAGTCAAATCGGAATGACTGAAGCTTTCTTT.

This chain uses TRBV5-4 with TRBJ1-5; a weak D match, TRBD1 (5 bases). The V end lost 1 base, the J end lost 2 bases, and 10 bases lay between the germline ends. CDR3 length: 15 residues. In germline, CDR1 is SGHNT, CDR2 YYREEE (reference sequence). In nucleotides, the CDR3 is TGTGCCAGCAGCTTGCAGGGCTGGGGCAATCAGCCCCAGCATTTT. This encodes CASSLQGWGNQPQHF.

The J gene is TRBJ2-1, the V gene TRBV12-5, with D tentatively TRBD2 (6 bases). Germline CDR1 reads LGHNT; CDR2 reads FRNRAP. There are 14 residues in the CDR3. The V end was cut by 1 base, the J end by 5 bases, with 9 bases between. DNA of the CDR3: TGTGCTAGTGGTTTGGGTCCGGGAGACAATGAGCAGTTCTTC. Protein: CASGLGPGDNEQFF.

This clonotype has a count of ten or more. This chain uses TRBV6-2 or TRBV6-3 with TRBJ2-2; no reliable D call. The CDR3 is made up of 11 amino acids. Trimming cost V 4 bases and J 10 bases, with 7 bases left between them. Germline values: CDR1 MNHEY, CDR2 SVGEGT. CDR3 nucleotide sequence: TGTGCCAGCAGTTGGGCGAAGGAGCTGTTTTTT. As protein: CASSWAKELFF.

This rearrangement joins TRBV2 to TRBJ1-1; a weak D match, TRBD1 (5 bases). The CDR3 is 13 residues long. Germline CDR1 SNHLY, CDR2 FYNNEI. Trimming cost V 7 bases and J 4 bases, with 13 bases left between them. Here the CDR3 DNA reads TGTGCCAGCAACCGAGATGGGGGCACTGAAGCTTTCTTT. As protein: CASNRDGGTEAFF.

This sequence joins TRBV11-2 and TRBJ2-1; 11 bases map to TRBD2. Germline values: CDR1 SGHAT, CDR2 FQNNGV. The CDR3 covers 15 residues. With 5 bases clipped from V and 10 bases from J, the junction kept 10 bases outside the gene matches. CDR3 DNA: TGTGCCAGCAGCCAGACTAGCGGGACCCGCCGCGAGCAGTTCTTC. Its translation: CASSQTSGTRREQFF.

V is TRBV20-1 and J is TRBJ2-2; D gene uncertain. Trimming removed 0 bases at V and 6 bases at J, with 11 bases between. Germline V gene data show CDR1 as DFQATT and CDR2 as SNEGSKA (reference sequence). This CDR3 has 14 amino acids. CDR3 bases: TGCAGTGCTAGAGATCGGGCTATCCCCGGGGAGCTGTTTTTT. It is translated as CSARDRAIPGELFF.

This clonotype was picked up a small number of times. This chain joins TRBV5-1 and TRBJ2-7, with 11 bases fitting TRBD1. J gave up 4 bases and V 5 bases, and 5 bases lay outside the gene matches. The CDR3 is made up of 14 amino acids. Germline-derived CDR1 and CDR2 are SGHRS and YFSETQ. CDR3 in DNA: TGCGCCAGCAGACCGGGACAGGGGGGATACGAGCAGTACTTC. As protein: CASRPGQGGYEQYF.

This clonotype showed up many times. This chain connects TRBV7-2 to TRBJ2-5; D not resolved. V was trimmed by 5 bases and J by 5 bases, leaving 6 bases between them. The CDR3 runs 11 residues. The germline V gene encodes CDR1 SGHTA and CDR2 FQGNSA. CDR3 protein: CASSAWETQYF. The CDR3 bases are TGTGCCAGCAGCGCGTGGGAGACCCAGTACTTC.

This clonotype showed up just a few times. V and J are TRBV9 and TRBJ2-3, with 9 bases matching TRBD2. The V and J ends lost 0 bases and 0 bases, in that order; junction bases with no gene match: 5. Germline V gene data show CDR1 as SGDLS and CDR2 as YYNGEE. The CDR3 has 17 amino acids. CDR3: CASSVAPTSGSTDTQYF. In DNA, the CDR3 is TGTGCCAGCAGCGTAGCCCCGACTAGCGGCAGCACAGATACGCAGTATTTT.

V is TRBV4-3 and J is TRBJ2-5, with 9 bases aligning to TRBD2. The germline V gene has CDR1 LGHNA and CDR2 YSLEER. There are 16 residues in the CDR3. V shed 1 base, J shed 5 bases, and the junction held 8 bases outside the gene matches. This CDR3 reads CASSQAIAGAVETQYF. DNA for the CDR3: TGCGCCAGCAGCCAAGCAATAGCGGGAGCGGTGGAGACCCAGTACTTC.

V is TRBV9 and J is TRBJ2-7; TRBD1 matches at 9 bases. After removal of 4 bases from V and 5 bases from J, the junction contained 10 bases not matched to a gene. Per the germline V gene, CDR1 is SGDLS and CDR2 is YYNGEE. The CDR3 totals 15 residues. The CDR3 loop is CASSIQGAPSDEQYF. CDR3 DNA: TGTGCCAGCAGCATACAGGGGGCTCCGAGTGACGAGCAGTACTTC. Variable domain in full (rest from reference TRBV9 and TRBJ2-7): DSGVTQTPKHLITATGQRVTLRCSPRSGDLSVYWYQQSLDQGLQFLIQYYNGEERAKGNILERFSAQQFPDLHSELNLSSLELGDSALYFCASSIQGAPSDEQYFGPGTRLTVT.

The rearrangement uses TRBV7-2 and TRBJ2-5, with TRBD2 as a possible D gene (5 bases). Trimming pared 6 bases from V and 6 bases from J, leaving 17 bases between. This CDR3 is 14 amino acids long. CDR1 and CDR2 (germline): SGHTA, FQGNSA. The chain's CDR3 is CASSFLTSVQTQYF. The CDR3 DNA follows: TGTGCCAGCAGTTTCCTAACTAGTGTTCAGACCCAGTACTTC.